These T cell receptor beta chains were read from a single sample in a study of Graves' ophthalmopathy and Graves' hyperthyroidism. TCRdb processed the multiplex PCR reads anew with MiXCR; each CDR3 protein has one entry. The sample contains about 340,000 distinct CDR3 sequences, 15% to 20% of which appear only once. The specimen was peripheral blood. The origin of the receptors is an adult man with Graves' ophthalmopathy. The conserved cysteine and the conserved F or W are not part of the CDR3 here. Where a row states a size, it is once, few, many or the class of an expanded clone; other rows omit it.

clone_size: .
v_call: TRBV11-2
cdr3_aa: ASSLRGGSLNIQY

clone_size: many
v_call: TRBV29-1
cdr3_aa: SVKLNTEAF

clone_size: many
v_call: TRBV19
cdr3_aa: ASTPRYKTRDRGNYGYT

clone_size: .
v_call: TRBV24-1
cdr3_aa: ATSVGALETQY

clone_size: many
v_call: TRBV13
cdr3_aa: ASSFWRSYEQY

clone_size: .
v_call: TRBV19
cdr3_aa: ASSISVLIRTYEQY

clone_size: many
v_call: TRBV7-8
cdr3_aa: ASSPSLRGELF

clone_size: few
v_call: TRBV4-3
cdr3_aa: ASSQEIAGESYNEQF

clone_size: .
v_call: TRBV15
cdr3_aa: ATSRDRHARYGYT

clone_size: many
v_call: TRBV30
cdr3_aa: AWSLAGGSGELF

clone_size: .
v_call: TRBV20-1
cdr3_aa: SAGQGTPEAF

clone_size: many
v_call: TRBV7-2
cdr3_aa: ASSLSSTGTSYGYT

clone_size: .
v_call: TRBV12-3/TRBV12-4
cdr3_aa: ASSLPTGDPKNIQY

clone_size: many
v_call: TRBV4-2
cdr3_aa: ASSQDLVLSYEQY

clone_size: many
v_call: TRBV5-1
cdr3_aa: ASSLNPENIQY

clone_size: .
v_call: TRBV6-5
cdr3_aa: ASSSVGSTGELF

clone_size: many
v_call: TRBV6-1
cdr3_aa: ASSEAGGQVGEQY

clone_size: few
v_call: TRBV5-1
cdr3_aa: ASSLGLAGGRQETQY

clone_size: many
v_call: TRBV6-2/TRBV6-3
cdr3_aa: ASRLDGLYGYT

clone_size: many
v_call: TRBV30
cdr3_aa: ACHPGGGNNSPLH

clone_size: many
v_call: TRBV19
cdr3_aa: ASSIWQMYSNQPQH

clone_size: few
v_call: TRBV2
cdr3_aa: ASRRPGQNSGNTIY

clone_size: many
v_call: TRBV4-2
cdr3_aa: ASSQVGGQEQETQY

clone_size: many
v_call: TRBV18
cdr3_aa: ASSPPASGSDEQY